The rows below give T cell receptor beta chains drawn from one sample of a study of CD8 T cells in ankylosing spondylitis. TCRdb re-called the 5' RACE reads through MiXCR, storing one row per CDR3 protein. The table lists 25,000 to 35,000 distinct CDR3 sequences, nearly 5.5% of them singletons. The sample was blood, either unsorted or a sorted T cell fraction (not recorded which). The source of these receptors is a female donor with ankylosing spondylitis or in good health (not recorded which). The CDR3 runs from the conserved cysteine through the conserved F or W. D genes are given only for firm matches. Size is omitted from some rows. Given values are once, few, many or a class for expanded clones.

>NA|TRBV9|many|TRBJ1-3
TGTGCCAGCAGCAACCAGGGGAGAGGAAATGGAAACACCATATATTTT
CASSNQGRGNGNTIYF
>NA|TRBV9|many|TRBJ2-2
TGTGCCAGCAGCGCCGATCGCGCCACCGGGGAGCTGTTTTTT
CASSADRATGELFF
>NA|TRBV9|many|TRBJ2-3
TGTGCCAGCAGCGTCAGCCTGACGAGCACAGATACGCAGTATTTT
CASSVSLTSTDTQYF
>NA|TRBV9|many|TRBJ2-1
TGTGCCAGCAGCTTCGTCAGGGATGAGCAGTTCTTC
CASSFVRDEQFF
>NA|TRBV9|many|TRBJ2-3
TGTGCCAGCAGCGTAGCCCCACATCAGGCGCAGTATTTT
CASSVAPHQAQYF
>NA|TRBV9|many|TRBJ1-3
TGTGCCAGCAGCCCCATGTCTGGAAACACCATATATTTT
CASSPMSGNTIYF
>NA|TRBV9|many|TRBJ1-3
TGTGCCAGCAGCCCCGACGGGGGCGGAAACACCATATATTTT
CASSPDGGGNTIYF
>TRBD1|TRBV9|many|TRBJ2-5
TGTGCCAGCAGCCCCCGACAGGGGTACCAAGAGACCCAGTACTTC
CASSPRQGYQETQYF
>NA|TRBV9|many|TRBJ2-1
TGTGCCAGCAGCGGGGGACCCAACAATGAGCAGTTCTTC
CASSGGPNNEQFF
>NA|TRBV9|many|TRBJ2-7
TGTGCCAGCAGCGTAGGATTAGGACAGTCCTACGAGCAGTACTTC
CASSVGLGQSYEQYF
>TRBD1|TRBV9|many|TRBJ1-2
TGTGCCAGCAGCGCTACAGGGGTAAACGGGTATGGCTACACCTTC
CASSATGVNGYGYTF
>NA|TRBV9|NA|TRBJ1-1
TGTGCCAGCAGCGAGGGTGATACTGAAGCTTTCTTT
CASSEGDTEAFF
>NA|TRBV9|many|TRBJ2-5
TGTGCCAGCAGCGTAGCAGCTTCAGCGGTCCAAGAGACCCAGTACTTC
CASSVAASAVQETQYF
>NA|TRBV9|few|TRBJ1-1
TGTGCCAGCAGCGCCTCTGAACAGGGCGGCACTGAAGCTTTCTTT
CASSASEQGGTEAFF
>NA|TRBV9|NA|TRBJ1-2
TGTGCCAGCAGCGTAAGGCCCACCGGTGAAGGGGATAACTATGGCTACACCTTC
CASSVRPTGEGDNYGYTF
>TRBD1|TRBV9|many|TRBJ1-6
TGTGCCAGCAGCATCACAGGGGGTGGAAATTCACCCCTCCACTTT
CASSITGGGNSPLHF
>NA|TRBV9|NA|TRBJ2-3
TGTGCCAGCAGCGTAACGGGGGTCACAGATACGCAGTATTTT
CASSVTGVTDTQYF
>TRBD1|TRBV9|many|TRBJ2-5
TGTGCCAGCAGCCCCAGACAGGGGGCGGTCCAAGAGACCCAGTACTTC
CASSPRQGAVQETQYF
>NA|TRBV9|many|TRBJ2-2
TGTGCCAGCAGCGTAGACGTCATCCACACCGGGGAGCTGTTTTTT
CASSVDVIHTGELFF
>NA|TRBV9|medium-sized|TRBJ2-7
TGTGCCAGCAGCGTAGGCCCGTGGCCCACAGACGAGCAGTACTTC
CASSVGPWPTDEQYF
>TRBD1|TRBV9|many|TRBJ2-1
TGTGCCAGCAGCAAATGGTGGGCCGGACAGGGAGGCAATGAGCAGTTCTTC
CASSKWWAGQGGNEQFF
>NA|TRBV9|many|TRBJ2-5
TGTGCCAGCAGCGTAGAGGTAGGCCAAGAGACCCAGTACTTC
CASSVEVGQETQYF
>NA|TRBV9|many|TRBJ2-1
TGTGCCAGCAGCGAATTCCCCTACAATGAGCAGTTCTTC
CASSEFPYNEQFF
>TRBD2|TRBV9|many|TRBJ2-5
TGTGCCAGCAGCGTAGGGTCACTAGCGGGACGAGAGACCCAGTACTTC
CASSVGSLAGRETQYF
>TRBD2|TRBV9|few|TRBJ2-7
TGTGCCAGCAGCCCCGACTGGGACTACCACGAGCAGTACTTC
CASSPDWDYHEQYF
>NA|TRBV9|many|TRBJ2-1
TGTGCCAGCAGCGTAGGGGGTGGGATGCTCTCCTACAATGAGCAGTTCTTC
CASSVGGGMLSYNEQFF
>TRBD1|TRBV9|NA|TRBJ2-7
TGTGCCAGCAGCCCTCCAGGGGGCGGTCCCTACGAGCAGTACTTC
CASSPPGGGPYEQYF
>NA|TRBV9|many|TRBJ2-3
TGTGCCAGCAGCGTAGAGGAGGTAGGGACGCAGTATTTT
CASSVEEVGTQYF
>TRBD2|TRBV9|many|TRBJ2-5
TGTGCCAGCAGTAAACAGGGGACTAGCGGGGGGCCCAATTCCCGTGAAGAGACCCAGTACTTC
CASSKQGTSGGPNSREETQYF
>TRBD2|TRBV9|once|TRBJ2-1
TGTGCCAGCAGCGCCCCCGGGACTAGCGGGTACAATGAGCAGTTCTTC
CASSAPGTSGYNEQFF
>NA|TRBV9|many|TRBJ1-1
TGTGCCAGCAGCGTAGATGAAAGGGGTGTCGCTTTCTTT
CASSVDERGVAFF
>NA|TRBV9|many|TRBJ1-1
TGTGCCAGCAGCGCGACCCTCTTCGCCGGCGAGAACACTGAAGCTTTCTTT
CASSATLFAGENTEAFF
>NA|TRBV9|many|TRBJ1-1
TGTGCCAGCAGCGTAGCTTGGAACACTGAAGCTTTCTTT
CASSVAWNTEAFF
>NA|TRBV9|many|TRBJ2-7
TGTGCCAGCAGCGTAGAGCCAGGCCAAGGGGGCGAGCAGTACTTC
CASSVEPGQGGEQYF
>NA|TRBV9|many|TRBJ2-2
TGTGCCAGCAGCGTAGAGCCCCATGCGACACTCACCGGGGAGCTGTTTTTT
CASSVEPHATLTGELFF
>NA|TRBV9|many|TRBJ2-3
TGTGCCAGCAGCGTAGGGAGGGGGGCAAGCACAGATACGCAGTATTTT
CASSVGRGASTDTQYF
>TRBD2|TRBV9|NA|TRBJ2-2
TGTGCCAGCAGCGTAGATGCTAGCGGGAGGCCCACCGGGGAGCTGTTTTTT
CASSVDASGRPTGELFF
>NA|TRBV9|many|TRBJ2-2
TGTGCCAGCAGCGAGAGTCGGTACGGGGAGCTGTTTTTT
CASSESRYGELFF
>NA|TRBV9|few|TRBJ2-5
TGTGCCAGCAGCGTAGGTAATAGCGGAACCCCAGGGGAGACCCAGTACTTC
CASSVGNSGTPGETQYF
>NA|TRBV9|many|TRBJ2-1
TGTGCCAGCAGCGTAGGACAGCCCTACAATGAGCAGTTCTTC
CASSVGQPYNEQFF
>NA|TRBV9|many|TRBJ2-1
TGTGCCAGCAGCCCCCGCTCATACAATGAGCAGTTCTTC
CASSPRSYNEQFF